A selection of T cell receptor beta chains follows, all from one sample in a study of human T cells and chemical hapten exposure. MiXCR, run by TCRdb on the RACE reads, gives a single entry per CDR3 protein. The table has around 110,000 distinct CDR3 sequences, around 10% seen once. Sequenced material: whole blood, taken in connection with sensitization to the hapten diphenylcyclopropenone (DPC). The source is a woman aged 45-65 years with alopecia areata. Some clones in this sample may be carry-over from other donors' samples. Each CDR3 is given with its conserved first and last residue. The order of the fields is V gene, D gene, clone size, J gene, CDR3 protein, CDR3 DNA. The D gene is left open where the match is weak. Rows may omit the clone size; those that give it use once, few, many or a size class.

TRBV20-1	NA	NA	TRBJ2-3	CSASAPERDRPTDTQYF	TGCAGTGCTTCAGCCCCCGAAAGAGACAGACCCACAGATACGCAGTATTTT
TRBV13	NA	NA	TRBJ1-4	CASSFPNEKLFF	TGTGCCAGCAGCTTCCCTAATGAAAAACTGTTTTTT
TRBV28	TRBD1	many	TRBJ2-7	CASSFATGGYEQYF	TGTGCCAGCAGTTTCGCGACAGGGGGGTACGAGCAGTACTTC
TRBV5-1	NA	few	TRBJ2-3	CASSSGGSTDTQYF	TGCGCCAGCAGCTCTGGGGGAAGCACAGATACGCAGTATTTT
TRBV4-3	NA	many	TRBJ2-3	CASSQDSREGTDTQYF	TGCGCCAGCAGCCAAGATTCACGGGAAGGCACAGATACGCAGTATTTT
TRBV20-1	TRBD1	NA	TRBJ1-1	CSAFRQGAIAEAFF	TGCAGTGCGTTCCGACAGGGGGCAATCGCTGAAGCTTTCTTT
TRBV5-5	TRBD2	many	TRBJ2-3	CASRLLAEPTDTQYF	TGTGCCAGCAGGCTACTAGCGGAGCCCACAGATACGCAGTATTTT
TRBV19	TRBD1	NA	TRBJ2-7	CASSNRGHYEQYF	TGTGCCAGTAGTAACAGGGGGCACTACGAGCAGTACTTC
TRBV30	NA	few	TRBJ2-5	CAWSALRETQYF	TGTGCCTGGAGTGCTTTGAGGGAGACCCAGTACTTC
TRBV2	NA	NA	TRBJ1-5	CASSEVVSNQPQHF	TGTGCCAGCAGTGAAGTTGTTAGCAATCAGCCCCAGCATTTT
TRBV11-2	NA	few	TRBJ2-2	CASSRHTGELFF	TGTGCCAGCAGCCGTCACACCGGGGAGCTGTTTTTT
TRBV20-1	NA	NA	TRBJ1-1	CSARDLRGENTEAFF	TGCAGTGCTAGAGATCTACGAGGGGAGAACACTGAAGCTTTCTTT
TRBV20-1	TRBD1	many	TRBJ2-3	CSARAFGQGGTDTQYF	TGCAGTGCTAGAGCGTTTGGACAGGGCGGAACAGATACGCAGTATTTT
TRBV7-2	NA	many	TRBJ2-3	CASSLGHRTDTQYF	TGTGCCAGCAGCTTAGGCCATCGCACAGATACGCAGTATTTT
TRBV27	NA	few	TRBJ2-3	CASSPDGAADTQYF	TGTGCCAGCAGTCCCGACGGGGCGGCAGATACGCAGTATTTT
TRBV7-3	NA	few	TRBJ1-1	CASSLRGGARTEAFF	TGTGCCAGCAGCTTAAGGGGGGGGGCTAGGACTGAAGCTTTCTTT
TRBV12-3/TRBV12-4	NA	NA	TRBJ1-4	CASTRGDEKLFF	TGTGCCAGCACTAGGGGTGATGAAAAACTGTTTTTT
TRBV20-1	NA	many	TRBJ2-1	CSARAAYNEQFF	TGCAGTGCTAGAGCTGCGTACAATGAGCAGTTCTTC
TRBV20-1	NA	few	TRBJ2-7	CSASGLYEQYF	TGCAGTGCTAGTGGACTTTACGAGCAGTACTTC
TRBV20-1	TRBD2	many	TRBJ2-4	CSARGSGRVVQNIQYF	TGCAGTGCTAGGGGTAGCGGGAGGGTTGTCCAAAACATTCAGTACTTC
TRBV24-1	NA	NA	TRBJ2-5	CATSDPETQYF	TGTGCCACCAGTGACCCAGAGACCCAGTACTTC
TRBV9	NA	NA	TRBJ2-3	CASSVDEGRTDTQYF	TGTGCCAGCAGCGTAGATGAGGGGAGGACAGATACGCAGTATTTT
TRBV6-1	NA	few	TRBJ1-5	CASSGIGGGQPQHF	TGTGCCAGCAGTGGGATCGGGGGTGGTCAGCCCCAGCATTTT
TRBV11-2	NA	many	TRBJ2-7	CASSFGKGQYF	TGTGCCAGCAGCTTCGGTAAAGGGCAGTACTTC
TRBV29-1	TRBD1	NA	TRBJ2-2	CSVDYSGQGMNTGELFF	TGCAGCGTGGACTACTCGGGACAGGGGATGAACACCGGGGAGCTGTTTTTT
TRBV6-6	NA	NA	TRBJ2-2	CASSYSRQGSHTGELFF	TGTGCCAGCAGTTACTCAAGGCAGGGGTCGCACACCGGGGAGCTGTTTTTT
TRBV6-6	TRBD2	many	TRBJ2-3	CATRGSGGTDTQYF	TGTGCCACCCGGGGTAGCGGGGGCACAGATACGCAGTATTTT
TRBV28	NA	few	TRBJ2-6	CASSLGGGGANVLTF	TGTGCCAGCAGTTTAGGGGGCGGTGGGGCCAACGTCCTGACTTTC
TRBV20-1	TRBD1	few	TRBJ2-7	CSALHQGQGSWEQYF	TGCAGTGCTCTTCATCAGGGACAGGGGTCTTGGGAGCAGTACTTC
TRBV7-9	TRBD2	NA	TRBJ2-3	CASSLELAGDPDTQYF	TGTGCCAGCAGCTTAGAACTAGCGGGGGACCCAGATACGCAGTATTTT
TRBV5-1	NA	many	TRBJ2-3	CASSLDPRNTQYF	TGCGCCAGCAGCTTGGACCCCAGGAATACGCAGTATTTT
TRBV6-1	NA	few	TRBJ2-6	CASLLASGANVLTF	TGTGCCAGCCTCTTGGCCTCTGGGGCCAACGTCCTGACTTTC
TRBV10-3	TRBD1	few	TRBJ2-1	CAISEDRATYNEQFF	TGTGCCATCAGTGAGGACAGGGCCACCTACAATGAGCAGTTCTTC
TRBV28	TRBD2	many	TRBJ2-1	CASTSSAGGHNEQFF	TGTGCCAGCACCTCTTCAGCGGGAGGGCACAATGAGCAGTTCTTC
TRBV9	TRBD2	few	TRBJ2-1	CASSPTSGRGNEQFF	TGTGCCAGCAGCCCGACGAGCGGGAGAGGGAATGAGCAGTTCTTC
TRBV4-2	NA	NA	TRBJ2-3	CASSQDSGGRALPDTQYF	TGTGCCAGCAGCCAAGATTCGGGCGGGCGGGCGTTGCCAGATACGCAGTATTTT